This T cell receptor beta chain was recovered during a study of regulatory T cells in long-lasting Graves disease. Study-level background: Patients with persistent Graves' disease had over 5 years of antithyroid drugs and persistent TSH receptor antibodies.

Arm-PCR of CDR3 regions and iRepertoire HTBI primers were the basis on which TCR beta libraries were built. TCRdb ran MiXCR on the multiplex PCR reads and lists one entry per CDR3 protein. Here the sample spans some 430,000 distinct CDR3 sequences, 20% to 25% being singletons. Time point denoted: persistent/refractory GD, antithyroid drugs over 5 years with positive TRAb. Researchers made the TCR library from RNA that was extracted from PBMCs. Diagnoses of Graves' disease were made by American Thyroid Association guidelines. Trimming cost V 1 base and J 3 bases, with 12 bases left between them. Per germline, CDR1 DFQATT and CDR2 SNEGSKA (reference sequence). The length of the CDR3 is 14 residues. Many counts were recorded for this clonotype.

The specimen comprised peripheral blood mononuclear cells (PBMCs), sampled when the disease was refractory, from a patient treated with antithyroid drugs. The chain employs TRBV20-1 and TRBJ1-1; TRBD1 is a possible D gene (5 bases). The clonotype originates from a female donor with Graves disease. CDR3 residues: CSARVVGGDTEAFF. The CDR3 nucleotides are TGCAGTGCTAGAGTGGTTGGGGGGGACACTGAAGCTTTCTTT.